This TCR beta chain was documented in a study of blood T cells in healthy people across ages. Study outcomes and limitations: PBMCs were not sorted, which prevented a conclusive comparison of naive versus antigen-experienced cells. Possibly, changes in expanded clonotypes were confounded because donor CMV status was unknown. In long-lived donors, naive CD4+ cell counts and diversity exceeded those of aged donors.

The ends were cut back, 6 bases at V and 6 bases at J, with 11 bases in the middle. This CDR3 comprises 12 residues. From germline, CDR1 is SQVTM and CDR2 ANQGSEA. Worth noting for this clonotype: Its antigen remains unknown.

Each individual donor underwent a draw of ten milliliters of peripheral blood. It was with a sample-barcoded 5' primer and a J-beta primer mix that a second PCR of about 6 to 12 cycles was run. TCRdb independently ran MiXCR on the 5' RACE reads; one entry per CDR3 protein. This sample has some 900,000 distinct CDR3 sequences; around 46% occur once, and the top ten carry under 15%. Sequencing was performed on blood. This chain links TRBV29-1 with TRBJ1-4; D is possibly TRBD1 (5 bases). The sequence came from a man aged 30 to 39 in good health. This chain's CDR3 is CSVGGSDEKLFF. In DNA form, the CDR3 reads TGCAGCGTCGGGGGTAGTGATGAAAAACTGTTTTTT.